This TCR beta chain was sequenced in a study of blood T cell repertoires in COVID-19. At the level of the study: Both acute and convalescent COVID-19 samples were obtained from the United States, Italy and Spain. From T cells, B-cell-depleted T cells, or PBMCs came the material, which was cDNA or gDNA.

As processed by the authors: Nucleated cell counts were estimated from reference gene primer amplification. Profiled with immunoSEQ multiplex PCR; TCRdb holds only in-frame clones, not every one. That table furnishes V, J and clone size, whereas the DNA furnished D and trimming. This table has 85,000 to 100,000 clones, 79% appearing once. Germline V gives CDR1 SNHLY, CDR2 FYNNEI. The CDR3 runs 15 residues. Unmatched junction bases numbered 3, after V lost 3 bases and J lost 5 bases. The rearrangement joins TRBV2 to TRBJ2-5; 13 nucleotides match TRBD2. The specimen was peripheral blood. The TCR sequence derives from a woman at least 80 years old with active or convalescent COVID-19. This CDR3 is CASSDGLAGVETQYF. CDR3 nucleotide sequence: TGTGCCAGCAGTGATGGACTAGCGGGAGTTGAGACCCAGTACTTC.